Given below is one T cell receptor beta chain in context. Antigen unknown. The assay was immunoSEQ multiplex PCR, and TCRdb's table has in-frame clones only and misses some. This sample has 200,000 to 250,000 clones; approximately 79% occur once, and the top ten carry 9.5% to 12%. These data belong to a study of cytotoxic CD8 clonotypes in ibrutinib-treated CLL. Whole-study context: Response samples came after a median around twelve months of treatment, range 6 to 36. Findings and caveats of the study: Against age-matched healthy donors, baseline clonality ran higher and tracked circulating CD8+ T-cell counts. Clonality was elevated at ibrutinib response and had returned toward baseline at progression. Contraction or stability on treatment characterized the public clonotypes, which were uncommon.

From germline, CDR1 is LNHNV and CDR2 YYDKDF (reference sequence). V was shortened by 3 bases and J by 10 bases, with 19 bases between the two germline ends. The CDR3 spans 16 residues. This clonotype was obtained from a human donor with chronic lymphocytic leukemia. This sample comprised PBMCs, obtained after 12 months of ibrutinib treatment. This chain uses TRBV15 with TRBJ1-6; D is undetermined. In nucleotides, the CDR3 is TGTGCCACCAGCAGGGACGGTTGGGAGCACCGATCACCCCTCCACTTT. Protein sequence: CATSRDGWEHRSPLHF.